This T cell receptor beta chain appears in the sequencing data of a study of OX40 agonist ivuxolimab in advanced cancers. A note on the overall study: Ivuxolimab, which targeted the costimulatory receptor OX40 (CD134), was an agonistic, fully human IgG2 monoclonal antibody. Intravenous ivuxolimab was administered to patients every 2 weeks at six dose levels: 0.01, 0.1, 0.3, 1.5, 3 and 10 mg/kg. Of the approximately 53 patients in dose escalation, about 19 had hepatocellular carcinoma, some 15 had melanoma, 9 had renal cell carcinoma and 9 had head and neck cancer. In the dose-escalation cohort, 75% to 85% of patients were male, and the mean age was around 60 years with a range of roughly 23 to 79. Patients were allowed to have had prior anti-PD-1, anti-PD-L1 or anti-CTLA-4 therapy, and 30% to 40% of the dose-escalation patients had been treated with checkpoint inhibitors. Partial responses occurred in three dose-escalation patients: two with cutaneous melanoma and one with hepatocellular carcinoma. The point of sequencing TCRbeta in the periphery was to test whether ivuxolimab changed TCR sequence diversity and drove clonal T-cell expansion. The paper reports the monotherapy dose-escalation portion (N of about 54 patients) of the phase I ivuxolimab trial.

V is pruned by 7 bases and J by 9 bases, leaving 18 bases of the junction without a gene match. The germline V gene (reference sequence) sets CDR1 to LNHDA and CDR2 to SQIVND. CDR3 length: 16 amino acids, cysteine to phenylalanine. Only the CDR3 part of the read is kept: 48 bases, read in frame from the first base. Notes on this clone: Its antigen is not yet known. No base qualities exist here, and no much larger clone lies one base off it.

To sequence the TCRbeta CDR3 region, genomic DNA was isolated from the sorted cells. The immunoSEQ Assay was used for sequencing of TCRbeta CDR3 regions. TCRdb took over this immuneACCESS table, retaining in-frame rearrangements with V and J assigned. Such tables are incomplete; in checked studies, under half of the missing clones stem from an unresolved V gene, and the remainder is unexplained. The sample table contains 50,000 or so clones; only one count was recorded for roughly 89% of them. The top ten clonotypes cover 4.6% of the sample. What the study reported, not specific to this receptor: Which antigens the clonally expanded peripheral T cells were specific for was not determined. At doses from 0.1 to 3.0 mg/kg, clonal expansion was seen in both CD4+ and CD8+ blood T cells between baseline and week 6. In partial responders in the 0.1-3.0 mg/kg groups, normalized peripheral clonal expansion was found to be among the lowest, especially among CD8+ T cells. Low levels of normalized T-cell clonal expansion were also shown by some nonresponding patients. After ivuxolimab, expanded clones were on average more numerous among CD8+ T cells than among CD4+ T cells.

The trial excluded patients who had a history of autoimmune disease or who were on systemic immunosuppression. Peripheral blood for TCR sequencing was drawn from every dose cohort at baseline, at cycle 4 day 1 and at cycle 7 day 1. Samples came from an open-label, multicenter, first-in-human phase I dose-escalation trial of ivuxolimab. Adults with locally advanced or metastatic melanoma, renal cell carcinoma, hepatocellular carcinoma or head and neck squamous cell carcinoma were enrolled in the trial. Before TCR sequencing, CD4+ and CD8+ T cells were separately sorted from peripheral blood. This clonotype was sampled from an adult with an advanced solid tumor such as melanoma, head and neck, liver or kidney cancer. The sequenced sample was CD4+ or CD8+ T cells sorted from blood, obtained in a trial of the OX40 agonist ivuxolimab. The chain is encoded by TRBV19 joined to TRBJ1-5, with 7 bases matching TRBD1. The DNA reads TGTGCCAGTACCTCTCAACCCGGGACAGCCGCGAGGCCCCAGCATTTT. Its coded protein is CASTSQPGTAARPQHF.